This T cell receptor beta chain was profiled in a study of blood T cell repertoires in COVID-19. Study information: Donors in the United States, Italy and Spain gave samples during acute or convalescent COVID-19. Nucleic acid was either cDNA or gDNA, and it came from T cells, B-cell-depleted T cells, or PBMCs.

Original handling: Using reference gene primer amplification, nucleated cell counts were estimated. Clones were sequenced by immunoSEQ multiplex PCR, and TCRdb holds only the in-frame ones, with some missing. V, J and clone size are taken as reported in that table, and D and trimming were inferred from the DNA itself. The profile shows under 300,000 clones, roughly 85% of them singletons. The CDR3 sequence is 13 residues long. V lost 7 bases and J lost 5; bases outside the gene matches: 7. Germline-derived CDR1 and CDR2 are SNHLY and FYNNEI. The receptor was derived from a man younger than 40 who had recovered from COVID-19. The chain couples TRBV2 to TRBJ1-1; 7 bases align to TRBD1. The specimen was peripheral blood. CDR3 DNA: TGTGCCAGCAAAGGGGGCTTGGGGACTGAAGCTTTCTTT. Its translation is CASKGGLGTEAFF.